This T cell receptor beta chain was found in a study of technical replicates of blood from several donors. Clones were read by immunoSEQ multiplex PCR, and TCRdb kept only the in-frame ones, dropping some. Of around 17,000 clones in the sample, approximately 80% were seen once. The germline V gene encodes CDR1 SGHRS and CDR2 YFSETQ. CDR3 length: 16 residues. Trimming took off 4 bases at V and 2 bases at J, with 18 bases between the two ends. Source material: PBMCs. This chain links TRBV5-1 with TRBJ1-2; TRBD1 might be the D (6 bases). The sequence was collected from a human donor in good health. Some clones in this sample may be carry-over from other donors' samples. The CDR3 coding sequence is TGCGCCAGCAGCACGCTGGACAGCGAACCAAACTATGGCTACACCTTC. Residues: CASSTLDSEPNYGYTF.